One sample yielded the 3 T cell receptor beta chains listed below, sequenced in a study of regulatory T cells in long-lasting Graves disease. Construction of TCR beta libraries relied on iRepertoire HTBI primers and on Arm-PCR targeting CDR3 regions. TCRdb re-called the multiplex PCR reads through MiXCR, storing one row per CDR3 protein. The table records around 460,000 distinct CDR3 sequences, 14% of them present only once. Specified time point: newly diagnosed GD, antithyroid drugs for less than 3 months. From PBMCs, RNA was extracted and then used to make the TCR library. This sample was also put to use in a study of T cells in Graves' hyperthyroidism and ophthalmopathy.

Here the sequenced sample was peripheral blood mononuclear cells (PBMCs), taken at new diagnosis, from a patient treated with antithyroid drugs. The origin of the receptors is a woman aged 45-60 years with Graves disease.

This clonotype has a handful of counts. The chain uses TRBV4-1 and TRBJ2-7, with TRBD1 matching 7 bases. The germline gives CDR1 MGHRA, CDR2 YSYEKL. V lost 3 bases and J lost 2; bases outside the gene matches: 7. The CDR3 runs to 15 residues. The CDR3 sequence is CASSHADRLTYEQYF. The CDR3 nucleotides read TGCGCCAGCAGCCACGCGGACAGGCTCACCTACGAGCAGTACTTC.

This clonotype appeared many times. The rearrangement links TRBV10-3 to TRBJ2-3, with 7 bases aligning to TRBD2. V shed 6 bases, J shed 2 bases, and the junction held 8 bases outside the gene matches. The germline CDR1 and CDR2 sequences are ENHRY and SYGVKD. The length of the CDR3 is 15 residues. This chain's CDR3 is CAISWTSLATDTQYF. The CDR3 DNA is TGTGCCATCAGCTGGACTAGTTTGGCCACAGATACGCAGTATTTT.

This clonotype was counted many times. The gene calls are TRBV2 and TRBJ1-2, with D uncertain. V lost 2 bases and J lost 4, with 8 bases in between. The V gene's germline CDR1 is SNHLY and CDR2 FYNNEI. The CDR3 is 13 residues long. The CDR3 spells CASSEIGSYGYTF. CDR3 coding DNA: TGTGCCAGCAGTGAAATTGGCAGCTATGGCTACACCTTC.